This TCR beta chain was captured in a study of cytomegalovirus exposure and HLA in healthy donors. Whole-study findings and limits: Later work associated 17,000 or so TCR beta sequences with HLA alleles at 0.05 false discovery rate.

The PCR was carried out with 60 Vbeta primers and 13 Jbeta primers. Produced via immunoSEQ multiplex PCR; TCRdb's table is partial and in-frame only. Seen here are approximately 160,000 clones, 80% to 85% observed once, and the top ten hold 0.38%. Worth noting for this clone: Its target is unknown.

The CDR3 is 18 amino acids. Trimming took 0 bases from V and 5 from J; bases not matched to a gene: 14. Per germline, CDR1 MGHRA and CDR2 YSYEKL. This TCR was recovered from a boy younger than 10 in good health and CMV-seronegative. The sample comprised PBMCs. The chain is built from TRBV4-1 and TRBJ2-5, with 8 bases that match TRBD1. The DNA for the CDR3 is TGCGCCAGCAGCCAAGATCGTTCTCGGACAGGGAAAGAGGAGACCCAGTACTTC. Translated: CASSQDRSRTGKEETQYF.